The TCR beta chain described here comes from a study of shared clonotypes between healthy human individuals. A note on this clone: As yet, its antigen is unknown.

The V gene's germline CDR1 is SEHNR and CDR2 FQNEAQ (reference sequence). With V trimmed by 5 bases and J by 3 bases, 15 bases remained unmatched. This CDR3 is 17 amino acids long. As processed by the authors: Without quality scores, immunoSEQ junctional reads could not be filtered like full-length reads. Profiling relied on immunoSEQ multiplex PCR, and the TCRdb table lists in-frame clones only, not all of them. The DNA was the basis for D and trimming; V, J and clone size are from that table. The data contain about 2 million clones, over 85% of them seen just once; the ten biggest clones take up 1% to 1.5%. Points from the study as a whole: Naive CD4 clonotypes were shared across several donors at roughly 5.5%. Read depth was anticipated to influence clonotype sharing among donors. Genetic and exposure-history diversity was limited by the few donors.

Naive CD8 cells comprised CD45RO-negative, CCR7-positively selected cells, excluding terminally differentiated effector memory CD45RA+ cells. This sequence originates from a man aged 18 to 35 in good health. The genes are TRBV7-9 and TRBJ1-1; TRBD1 matches 7 bases. The material sequenced was naive CD8+ T cells sorted from blood. Here the CDR3 reads CASSIRQGNLRDTEAFF. The CDR3 region has the DNA TGTGCCAGCAGCATACGACAGGGAAATTTAAGGGACACTGAAGCTTTCTTT.